The rows below give T cell receptor beta chains drawn from one sample of a study of T cell responses to AZD1222 COVID-19 vaccine. Here immunoSEQ multiplex PCR was the method, and the copy in TCRdb shows in-frame clones only, minus some. The sample holds 85,000 to 90,000 clones, approximately 88% seen once. Sequences were derived from peripheral blood, sampled 28 days after the second AZD1222 dose. The source is an adult who received the AZD1222 COVID-19 vaccine. Both conserved end residues are part of each CDR3. D genes are given only for firm matches.

TRBV6-5	TRBJ1-1	NA	14	TGTGCCAGCAGTTCTAACAGGTTGTCGGCTGAAGCTTTCTTT	CASSSNRLSAEAFF
TRBV18	TRBJ1-3	NA	13	TGTGCCAGCTCATCACAGGGATGGGGCACCATATATTTT	CASSSQGWGTIYF
TRBV19	TRBJ2-2	NA	14	TGTGCCAGCACTCGGGTTCTGAACACCGGGGAGCTGTTTTTT	CASTRVLNTGELFF
TRBV6-5	TRBJ2-7	TRBD1	13	TGTGCCAGCCAGACAGGGGGCTTTTACGAGCAGTACTTC	CASQTGGFYEQYF
TRBV19	TRBJ1-5	NA	17	TGTGCCACCTCTGGCGGGGGGCGCGGCGATAGCAATCAGCCCCAGCATTTT	CATSGGGRGDSNQPQHF
TRBV6-5	TRBJ1-1	TRBD1	14	TGTGCCAGCAGAACCGGGACAGGGAACACTGAAGCTTTCTTT	CASRTGTGNTEAFF
TRBV6-5	TRBJ1-2	TRBD1	14	TGTGCCAGTCTCCCGGGGGACAGGGCCCCTGGCTACACCTTC	CASLPGDRAPGYTF
TRBV7-3	TRBJ2-5	TRBD2	15	TGTGCCAGCAGCATAACCGGGACTAGCCAAGAGACCCAGTACTTC	CASSITGTSQETQYF
TRBV23-1	TRBJ2-1	NA	15	TGCGCCAGCAGTCAACAGGGTGGGGCGTCGGTTGAGCAGTTCTTC	CASSQQGGASVEQFF
TRBV5-5	TRBJ1-3	NA	15	TGTGCCAGCAGCTTGATGTCGGGGTATGGAAACACCATATATTTT	CASSLMSGYGNTIYF
TRBV4-2	TRBJ2-5	TRBD2	17	TGTGCCAGCAGCCAAAGCGTCGGGACTAGCGGGGCAGAGACCCAGTACTTC	CASSQSVGTSGAETQYF
TRBV5-3	TRBJ1-2	TRBD1	17	TGTGCCAGAAGCTCAGCGGACAGGACCGATACTAACTATGGCTACACCTTC	CARSSADRTDTNYGYTF
TRBV18	TRBJ1-1	NA	14	TGTGCCAGCTCACACCGGGACACGAACACTGAAGCTTTCTTT	CASSHRDTNTEAFF
TRBV16	TRBJ1-1	NA	14	TGTGCCAGCAGCCAAACGACCGCATCCCAGGGAGCTTTCTTT	CASSQTTASQGAFF